The clone carrying this TCR beta chain appeared a few times. No antigen is known for it. Per-sample PBMC isolation yielded at least 6 million cells. V lost 0 bases and J 4 bases, leaving 18 bases between the germline ends. Germline CDR1 is LGHNA and CDR2 is YSLEER. This CDR3 spans 17 amino acids. The sample originates from a study of blood T cells in healthy people across ages. General observations from the study: More naive CD4+ cells and higher diversity were found in long-lived than in aged donors. Unknown CMV status may confound age-related changes in expanded clones.

Alongside a J-beta primer mix, a sample-barcoded 5' primer served in a second PCR lasting about 7 to 12 cycles. A template-switch adaptor with 12 random nucleotides tagged each cDNA molecule. TCRdb analysed the 5' RACE reads with MiXCR anew, one entry per CDR3 protein. The repertoire has around 1,600,000 distinct CDR3 sequences, approximately 42% of them found once; the top ten carry roughly 3.7%. The material sequenced was blood. The chain has TRBV4-3 and TRBJ1-2; D possibly corresponds to TRBD1 (5 bases). This TCR derives from a young woman in good health. DNA of the CDR3: TGCGCCAGCAGCCAAGACTCCGGGGACCGCGGTTTCTATGGCTACACCTTC. Its protein is CASSQDSGDRGFYGYTF.